One TCR beta chain is described in this entry. Its specificity is not known. This entry is derived from a study of shared clonotypes between healthy human individuals. Overall study findings and caveats: Rarefaction revealed incomplete sorted-subset sequencing despite large depth. A generally larger estimated richness was seen in naive subsets than in memory subsets.

The protocol was immunoSEQ multiplex PCR, while the TCRdb copy is restricted to in-frame clones and leaves out a portion. The table shows about 510,000 clones, with approximately 95% occurring only once. V was pared by 5 bases and J by 6 bases, with 14 bases between. The germline V gene has CDR1 SGHAT and CDR2 FQNNGV. This CDR3 spans 14 amino acids. This sequence joins TRBV11-2 and TRBJ1-5, with a possible D match to TRBD1 (5 bases). The sequence came from a woman aged 25 to 39 in good health. Sequenced sample: naive CD4+ T cells sorted from blood. Stated subset: CD45RA+ positively selected. CDR3 residues: CASSHQGHGQPQHF. Written as DNA, the CDR3 is TGTGCCAGCAGCCACCAGGGCCACGGTCAGCCCCAGCATTTT. Full variable domain (missing parts from reference TRBV11-2 and TRBJ1-5): EAGVAQSPRYKIIEKRQSVAFWCNPISGHATLYWYQQILGQGPKLLIQFQNNGVVDDSQLPKDRFSAERLKGVDSTLKIQPAKLEDSAVYLCASSHQGHGQPQHFGDGTRLSIL.